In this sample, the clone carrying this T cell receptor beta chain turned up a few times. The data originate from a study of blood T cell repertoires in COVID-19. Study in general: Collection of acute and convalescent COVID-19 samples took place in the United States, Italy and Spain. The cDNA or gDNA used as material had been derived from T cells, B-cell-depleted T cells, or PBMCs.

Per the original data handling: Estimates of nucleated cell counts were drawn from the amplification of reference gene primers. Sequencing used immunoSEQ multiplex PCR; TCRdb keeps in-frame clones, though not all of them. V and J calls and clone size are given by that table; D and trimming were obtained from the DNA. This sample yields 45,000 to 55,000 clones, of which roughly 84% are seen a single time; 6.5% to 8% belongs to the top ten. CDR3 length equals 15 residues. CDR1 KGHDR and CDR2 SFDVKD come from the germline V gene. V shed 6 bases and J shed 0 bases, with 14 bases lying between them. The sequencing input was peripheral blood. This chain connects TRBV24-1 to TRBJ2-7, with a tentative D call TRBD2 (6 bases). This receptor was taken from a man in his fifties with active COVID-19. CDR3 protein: CATSRRGPFSYEQYF. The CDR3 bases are TGTGCCACCAGTAGGAGGGGCCCCTTCTCCTACGAGCAGTACTTC.